Each of the 20 T cell receptor beta chains below was sequenced from the same sample in a study of blood T cell repertoires in COVID-19. The assay was immunoSEQ multiplex PCR, and TCRdb's table has in-frame clones only and misses some. In the table there are about 240,000 clones, 87% of which are singletons. The material sequenced was peripheral blood. The receptors derive from a man in his fifties or sixties who had recovered from COVID-19.

This clone has only a few counts. This chain links TRBV6-5 with TRBJ1-1; D unresolved. Trimming removed 6 bases from V and 2 bases from J, with 7 bases in between. CDR1 and CDR2 from the germline V gene are MNHEY and SVGAGI. The CDR3 spans 12 residues. The CDR3 loop reads CASSRRNTEAFF. DNA of the CDR3: TGTGCCAGCAGCAGAAGAAACACTGAAGCTTTCTTT.

The gene calls are TRBV11-2 and TRBJ1-1; D not resolved. This CDR3 has 13 residues. The V gene lost 4 bases and the J gene lost 11 bases, with 17 bases spanning the gap. The germline V gene has CDR1 SGHAT and CDR2 FQNNGV. CDR3 sequence (DNA): TGTGCCAGCAGCTGGAGGTCCCTGGCGGAGGCTTTCTTT. Translating it yields CASSWRSLAEAFF.

V gene TRBV14 combines with J gene TRBJ2-7; 7 bases line up with TRBD1. CDR1 is SGHDN, CDR2 FVKESK, per germline. The CDR3 has 15 amino acids. After removal of 5 bases from V and 2 bases from J, the junction contained 9 bases not matched to a gene. As DNA, the CDR3 is TGTGCCAGCAGCTCACAATCCGGGACAGCCTACGAGCAGTACTTC. Its translation is CASSSQSGTAYEQYF.

The chain uses TRBV10-2 and TRBJ2-4, with 7 bases lining up with TRBD1. This CDR3 contains 16 residues. V lost 2 bases to trimming and J lost 2 bases; unmatched junction nucleotides: 6. Per the germline V gene, CDR1 is WSHSY and CDR2 is SAAADI. CDR3 sequence (DNA): TGCGCCAGCAGTGAGCCCAGACAGGGATCCAAAAACATTCAGTACTTC. It is translated as CASSEPRQGSKNIQYF.

The chain combines TRBV7-2 with TRBJ2-1; D perhaps matches TRBD2 (6 bases). V shed 0 bases and J shed 1 base, with 13 bases lying between them. Germline V gene lookup returns CDR1 SGHTA and CDR2 FQGNSA. The CDR3 contains 17 residues. The DNA of the CDR3 is TGTGCCAGCAGCTTAGCGCTAATGCGGGGATCCTACAATGAGCAGTTCTTC. Translated, it gives CASSLALMRGSYNEQFF.

The V gene is TRBV9, the J gene TRBJ1-2; TRBD1 matches 8 bases. Germline lookup yields CDR1 SGDLS and CDR2 YYNGEE. The CDR3 contains 15 residues. Trimming cost V 0 bases and J 8 bases; bases outside gene matches: 9. The CDR3 reads CASSVVGQDPSGYTF. CDR3 in DNA: TGTGCCAGCAGCGTAGTGGGACAGGACCCGTCCGGCTACACCTTC.

The chain couples TRBV25-1 to TRBJ1-6; 9 nucleotides agree with TRBD1. Trimming cost V 1 base and J 7 bases; bases outside gene matches: 8. This CDR3 comprises 17 residues. Germline V lookup: CDR1 MGHDK, CDR2 SYGVNS. The chain's CDR3 is CASSEFGTGPENSPLHF. CDR3 coding DNA: TGTGCCAGCAGTGAATTTGGGACAGGGCCAGAAAATTCACCCCTCCACTTT.

This chain links TRBV30 with TRBJ2-7, with 10 bases fitting TRBD1. This CDR3 has 14 residues. CDR1 GTSNPN and CDR2 SVGIG come from the germline V gene (reference sequence). V shed 8 bases and J 6 bases; nucleotides not matched to a gene: 13. CDR3: CAGQPGQGLSEQYF. DNA of the CDR3: TGTGCCGGACAACCGGGACAGGGGCTTAGCGAGCAGTACTTC.

The chain is built from TRBV29-1 and TRBJ1-1; TRBD1 matches at 11 bases. After removal of 3 bases from V and 5 bases from J, the junction contained 23 bases not matched to a gene. The CDR3 runs to 20 residues. The germline V gene encodes CDR1 SQVTM and CDR2 ANQGSEA. This CDR3 is CSVDPRDPLRGQGARTEAFF. CDR3 nucleotide sequence: TGCAGCGTTGACCCTAGGGACCCCTTGAGAGGACAGGGGGCCCGGACTGAAGCTTTCTTT.

The chain couples TRBV12-3 or TRBV12-4 to TRBJ2-7, with a tentative D call TRBD1 (5 bases). Trimming removed 2 bases at V and 4 bases at J, with 9 bases between. This CDR3 spans 13 amino acids. The CDR3 bases are TGTGCCAGCAGTTTACCAGGGCCGTACGAGCAGTACTTC. The encoded protein is CASSLPGPYEQYF.

This clone was seen once. The chain couples TRBV10-3 to TRBJ1-4; D is uncertain. CDR1 ENHRY and CDR2 SYGVKD come from the germline V gene. The CDR3 covers 12 residues. V was trimmed by 7 bases and J by 7 bases, leaving 10 bases between them. The CDR3 spells CAIKGGGEKLFF. The CDR3 coding sequence is TGTGCCATCAAGGGAGGTGGTGAAAAACTGTTTTTT.

CDR3 region: CASSLAPGLGYGYTF. CDR3 coding DNA: TGTGCCAGCAGCTTAGCGCCAGGGTTAGGCTATGGCTACACCTTC. The V gene is TRBV7-9, the J gene TRBJ1-2, with D possibly being TRBD1 (5 bases). V shed 0 bases and J shed 4 bases, with 12 bases lying between them. Germline V gene sequence: CDR1 SEHNR, CDR2 FQNEAQ (reference sequence). The CDR3 covers 15 residues.

CDR3 residues: CASREPQGRTEAFF. DNA for the CDR3: TGTGCCAGCAGGGAGCCACAGGGAAGGACTGAAGCTTTCTTT. The chain is built from TRBV6-5 and TRBJ1-1; perhaps TRBD1 as D (6 bases). The germline V gene encodes CDR1 MNHEY and CDR2 SVGAGI. V lost 6 bases and J lost 5, with 16 bases in between. This CDR3 has 14 residues.

The chain employs TRBV12-3 or TRBV12-4 and TRBJ1-1; a weak D match, TRBD1 (6 bases). The V gene lost 2 bases and the J gene lost 10 bases, with 11 bases spanning the gap. This CDR3 has 12 amino acids. In nucleotides, the CDR3 is TGTGCCAGCAGTTTACAGGGGATTGTAGCTTTCTTT. Protein product: CASSLQGIVAFF.

J is TRBJ1-5 and V is TRBV6-2 or TRBV6-3, with D unclear. CDR3 length equals 13 residues. Germline V gene lookup returns CDR1 MNHEY and CDR2 SVGEGT. The V gene lost 6 bases and the J gene lost 0 bases, with 6 bases spanning the gap. Written as DNA, the CDR3 is TGTGCCAGCAGCCCTTATAGCAATCAGCCCCAGCATTTT. Translated: CASSPYSNQPQHF.

This chain links TRBV5-1 with TRBJ2-3; D perhaps matches TRBD2 (5 bases). Germline assignment: CDR1 SGHRS and CDR2 YFSETQ. The CDR3 extends over 13 amino acids. V lost 2 bases and J 3 bases, leaving 7 bases between the germline ends. CDR3 coding DNA: TGCGCCAGCAGCTTCCGGGAAACAGATACGCAGTATTTT. Translation gives CASSFRETDTQYF.

The chain joins TRBV20-1 to TRBJ1-4, with D possibly TRBD1 on 5 matching bases. V dropped 3 bases and J dropped 13 bases, with 9 bases sitting between them. The germline CDR1 and CDR2 sequences are DFQATT and SNEGSKA (reference sequence). The CDR3 runs 10 residues. CDR3 residues: CSASLGPLFF. The CDR3 DNA sequence: TGCAGTGCTAGTTTGGGGCCACTGTTTTTT.

This clone was seen a handful of times. The chain is built from TRBV6-5 and TRBJ1-1, with 8 positions matching TRBD1. Germline CDR1 is MNHEY and CDR2 is SVGAGI. The V and J ends lost 6 bases and 4 bases, in that order; junction bases with no gene match: 7. This CDR3 has 14 amino acids. This CDR3 reads CASRRTGPVTEAFF. Written as DNA, the CDR3 is TGTGCCAGCAGAAGGACAGGGCCGGTCACTGAAGCTTTCTTT.

This clone has only one observation. The rearrangement links TRBV30 to TRBJ1-6, with no clear D. The V end was cut by 0 bases, the J end by 9 bases, with 9 bases between. The CDR3 is made up of 13 amino acids. Per germline, CDR1 GTSNPN and CDR2 SVGIG (reference sequence). The DNA of the CDR3 is TGTGCCTGGAGTGTGTGGGAGGGTTCACCCCTCCACTTT. Protein product: CAWSVWEGSPLHF.

The chain recombines TRBV6-5 with TRBJ1-5, with no clear D. This CDR3 comprises 16 residues. V gave up 0 bases and J gave up 4 bases, with 13 bases separating them. Germline V gene sequence: CDR1 MNHEY, CDR2 SVGAGI. This chain's CDR3 is CASSYSKAGGNQPQHF. The CDR3 DNA is TGTGCCAGCAGTTACTCGAAAGCAGGAGGGAATCAGCCCCAGCATTTT.